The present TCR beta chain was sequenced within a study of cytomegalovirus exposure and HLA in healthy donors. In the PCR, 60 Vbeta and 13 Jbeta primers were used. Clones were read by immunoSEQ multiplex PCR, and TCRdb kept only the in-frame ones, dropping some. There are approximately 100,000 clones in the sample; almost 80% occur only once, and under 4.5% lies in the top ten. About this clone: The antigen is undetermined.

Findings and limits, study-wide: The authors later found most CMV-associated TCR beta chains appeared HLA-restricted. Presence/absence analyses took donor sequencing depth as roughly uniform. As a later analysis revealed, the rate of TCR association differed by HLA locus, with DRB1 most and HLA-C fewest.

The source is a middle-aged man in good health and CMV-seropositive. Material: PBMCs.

The CDR3 sequence is CASRLGQFYGYTF. The CDR3 DNA follows: TGTGCCAGCAGGCTTGGACAGTTCTATGGCTACACCTTC. The chain employs TRBV28 and TRBJ1-2; TRBD1 might be the D (6 bases). The CDR3 extends over 13 amino acids. The germline gives CDR1 MDHEN, CDR2 SYDVKM. Trimming left V 6 bases short and J 4 bases short, with 12 bases between.